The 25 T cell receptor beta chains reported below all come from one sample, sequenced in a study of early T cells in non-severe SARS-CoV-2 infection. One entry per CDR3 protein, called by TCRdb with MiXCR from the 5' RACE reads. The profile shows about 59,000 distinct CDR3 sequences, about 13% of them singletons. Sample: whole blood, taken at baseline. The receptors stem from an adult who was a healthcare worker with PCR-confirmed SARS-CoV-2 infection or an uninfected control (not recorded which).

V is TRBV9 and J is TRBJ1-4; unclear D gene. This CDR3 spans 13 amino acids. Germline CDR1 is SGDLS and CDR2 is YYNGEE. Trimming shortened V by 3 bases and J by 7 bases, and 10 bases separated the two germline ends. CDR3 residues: CASSAPGVEKLFF. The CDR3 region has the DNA TGTGCCAGCAGCGCGCCGGGAGTTGAAAAACTGTTTTTT. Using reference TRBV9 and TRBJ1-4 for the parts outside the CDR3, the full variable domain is DSGVTQTPKHLITATGQRVTLRCSPRSGDLSVYWYQQSLDQGLQFLIQYYNGEERAKGNILERFSAQQFPDLHSELNLSSLELGDSALYFCASSAPGVEKLFFGSGTQLSVL.

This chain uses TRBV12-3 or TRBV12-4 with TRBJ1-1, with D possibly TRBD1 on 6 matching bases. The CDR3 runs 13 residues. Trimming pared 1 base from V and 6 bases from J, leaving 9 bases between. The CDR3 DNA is TGTGCCAGCAGTTTAGGGACAGCTCCTGAAGCTTTCTTT. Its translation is CASSLGTAPEAFF.

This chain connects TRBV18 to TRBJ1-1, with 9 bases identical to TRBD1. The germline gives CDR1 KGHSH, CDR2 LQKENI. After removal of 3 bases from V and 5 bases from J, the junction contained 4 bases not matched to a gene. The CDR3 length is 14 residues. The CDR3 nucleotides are TGTGCCAGCTCACCTTGGGACAGGGAAACTGAAGCTTTCTTT. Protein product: CASSPWDRETEAFF. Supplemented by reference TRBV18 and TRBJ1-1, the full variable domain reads NAGVMQNPRHLVRRRGQEARLRCSPMKGHSHVYWYRQLPEEGLKFMVYLQKENIIDESGMPKERFSAEFPKEGPSILRIQQVVRGDSAAYFCASSPWDRETEAFFGQGTRLTVV.

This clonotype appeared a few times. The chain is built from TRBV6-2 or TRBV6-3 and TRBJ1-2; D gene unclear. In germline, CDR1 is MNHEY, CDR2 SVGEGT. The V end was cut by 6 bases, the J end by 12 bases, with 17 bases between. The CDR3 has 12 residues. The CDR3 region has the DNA TGTGCCAGCAGCCCGGATGTATGGCGGCACACCTTC. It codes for CASSPDVWRHTF.

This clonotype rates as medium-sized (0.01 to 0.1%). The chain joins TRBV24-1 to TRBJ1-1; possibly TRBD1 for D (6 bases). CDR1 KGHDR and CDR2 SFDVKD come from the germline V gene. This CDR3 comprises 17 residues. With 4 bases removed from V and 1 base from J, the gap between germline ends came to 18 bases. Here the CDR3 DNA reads TGTGCCACCAGTGACCCTGATCTAGGGGGGCGGAACACTGAAGCTTTCTTT. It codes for CATSDPDLGGRNTEAFF.

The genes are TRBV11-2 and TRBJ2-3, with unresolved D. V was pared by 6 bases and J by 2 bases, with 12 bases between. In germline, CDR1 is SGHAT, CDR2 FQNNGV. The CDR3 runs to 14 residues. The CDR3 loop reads CASSPGENTDTQYF. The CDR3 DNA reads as TGTGCCAGCAGTCCCGGAGAAAACACAGATACGCAGTATTTT. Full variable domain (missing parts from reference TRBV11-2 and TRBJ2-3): EAGVAQSPRYKIIEKRQSVAFWCNPISGHATLYWYQQILGQGPKLLIQFQNNGVVDDSQLPKDRFSAERLKGVDSTLKIQPAKLEDSAVYLCASSPGENTDTQYFGPGTRLTVL.

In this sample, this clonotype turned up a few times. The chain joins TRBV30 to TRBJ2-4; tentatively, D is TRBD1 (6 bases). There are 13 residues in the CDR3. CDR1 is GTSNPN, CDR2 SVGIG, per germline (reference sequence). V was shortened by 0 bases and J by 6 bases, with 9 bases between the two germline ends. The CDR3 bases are TGTGCCTGGAGTGTACAAGGGGGAAACATTCAGTACTTC. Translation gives CAWSVQGGNIQYF.

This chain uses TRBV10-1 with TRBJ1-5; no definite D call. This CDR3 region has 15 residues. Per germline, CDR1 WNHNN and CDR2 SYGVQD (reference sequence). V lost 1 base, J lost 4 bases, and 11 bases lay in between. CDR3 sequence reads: CASSEYGDWNQPQHF. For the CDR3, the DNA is TGCGCCAGCAGTGAGTACGGGGATTGGAATCAGCCCCAGCATTTT.

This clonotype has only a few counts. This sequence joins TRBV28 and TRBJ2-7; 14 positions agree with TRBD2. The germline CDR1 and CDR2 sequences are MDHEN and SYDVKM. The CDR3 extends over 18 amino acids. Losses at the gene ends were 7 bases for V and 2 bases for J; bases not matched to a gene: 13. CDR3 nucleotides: TGTGCCAGCATCCTTGCCGGGACTAGCGGGGGAGCCACCTACGAGCAGTACTTC. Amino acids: CASILAGTSGGATYEQYF.

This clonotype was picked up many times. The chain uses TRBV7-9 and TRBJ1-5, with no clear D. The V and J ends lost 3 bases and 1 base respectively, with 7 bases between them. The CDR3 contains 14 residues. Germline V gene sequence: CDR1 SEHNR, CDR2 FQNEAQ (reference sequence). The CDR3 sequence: CASSFPGSNQPQHF. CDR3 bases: TGTGCCAGCAGCTTTCCCGGGAGCAATCAGCCCCAGCATTTT.

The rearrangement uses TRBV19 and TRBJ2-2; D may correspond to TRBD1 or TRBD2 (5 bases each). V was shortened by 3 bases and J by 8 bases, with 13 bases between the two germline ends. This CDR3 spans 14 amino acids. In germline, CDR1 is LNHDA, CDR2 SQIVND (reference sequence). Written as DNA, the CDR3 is TGTGCCAGTAGTATGGGGGACGGGGTAGGGGAGCTGTTTTTT. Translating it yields CASSMGDGVGELFF.

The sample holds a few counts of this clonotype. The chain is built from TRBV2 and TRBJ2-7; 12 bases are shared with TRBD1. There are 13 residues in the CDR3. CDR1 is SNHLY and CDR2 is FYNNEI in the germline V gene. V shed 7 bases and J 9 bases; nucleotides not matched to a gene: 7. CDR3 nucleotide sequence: TGTGCCAGCATGGGACAGGGGGCTAGAGGGCAGTACTTC. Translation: CASMGQGARGQYF.

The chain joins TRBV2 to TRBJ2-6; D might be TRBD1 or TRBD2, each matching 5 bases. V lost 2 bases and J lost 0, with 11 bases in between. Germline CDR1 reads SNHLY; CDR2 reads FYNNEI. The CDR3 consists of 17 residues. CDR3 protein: CASSERGPISGANVLTF. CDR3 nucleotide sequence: TGTGCCAGCAGTGAAAGGGGACCGATCTCTGGGGCCAACGTCCTGACTTTC.

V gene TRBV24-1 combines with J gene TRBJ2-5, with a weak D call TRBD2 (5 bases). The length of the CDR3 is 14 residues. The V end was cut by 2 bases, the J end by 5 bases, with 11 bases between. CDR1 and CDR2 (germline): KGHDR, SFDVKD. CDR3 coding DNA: TGTGCCACCAGTGATTGGTCCGGGAAGGAGACCCAGTACTTC. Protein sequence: CATSDWSGKETQYF.

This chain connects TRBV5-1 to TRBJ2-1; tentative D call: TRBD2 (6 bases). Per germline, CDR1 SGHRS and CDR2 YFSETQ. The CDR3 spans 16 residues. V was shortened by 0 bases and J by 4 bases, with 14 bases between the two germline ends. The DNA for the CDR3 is TGCGCCAGCAGCTTGGTTCTAGCGAACCTTTACAATGAGCAGTTCTTC. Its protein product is CASSLVLANLYNEQFF.

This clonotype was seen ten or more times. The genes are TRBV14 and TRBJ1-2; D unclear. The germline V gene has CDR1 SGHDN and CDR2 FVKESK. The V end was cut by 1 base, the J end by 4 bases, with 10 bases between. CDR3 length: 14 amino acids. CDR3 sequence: CASSQVHSIYGYTF. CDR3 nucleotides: TGTGCCAGCAGCCAAGTTCACAGCATCTATGGCTACACCTTC.

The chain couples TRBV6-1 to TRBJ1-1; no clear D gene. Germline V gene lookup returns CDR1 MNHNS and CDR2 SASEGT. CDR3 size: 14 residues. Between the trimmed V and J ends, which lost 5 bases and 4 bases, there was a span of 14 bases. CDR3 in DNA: TGTGCCAGCAGTCCGGAGGGCGCGGGCACTGAAGCTTTCTTT. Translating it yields CASSPEGAGTEAFF.

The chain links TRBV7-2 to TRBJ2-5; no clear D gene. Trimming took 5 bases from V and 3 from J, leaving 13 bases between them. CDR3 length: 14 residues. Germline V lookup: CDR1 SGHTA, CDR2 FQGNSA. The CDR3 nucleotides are TGTGCCAGCAGCCCCCGCGGCCTCAAAGAGACCCAGTACTTC. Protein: CASSPRGLKETQYF.

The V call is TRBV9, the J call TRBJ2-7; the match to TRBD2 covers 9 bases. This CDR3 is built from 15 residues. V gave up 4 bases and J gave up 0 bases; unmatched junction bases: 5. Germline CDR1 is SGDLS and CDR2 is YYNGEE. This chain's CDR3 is CASSPPAGGSYEQYF. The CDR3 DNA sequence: TGTGCCAGCAGCCCTCCAGCGGGGGGCTCCTACGAGCAGTACTTC.

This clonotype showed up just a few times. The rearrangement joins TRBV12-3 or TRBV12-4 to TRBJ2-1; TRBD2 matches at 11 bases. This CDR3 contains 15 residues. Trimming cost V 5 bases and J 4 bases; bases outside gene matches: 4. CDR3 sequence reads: CASSLRLAGYNEQFF. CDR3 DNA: TGTGCCAGCAGTCTAAGACTAGCGGGATACAATGAGCAGTTCTTC.

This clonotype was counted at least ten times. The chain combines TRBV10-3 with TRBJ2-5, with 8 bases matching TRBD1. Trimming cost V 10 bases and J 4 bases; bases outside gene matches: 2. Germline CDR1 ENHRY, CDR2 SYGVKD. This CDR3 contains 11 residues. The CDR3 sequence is CATGGGETQYF. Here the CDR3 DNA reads TGTGCCACAGGGGGCGGAGAGACCCAGTACTTC.

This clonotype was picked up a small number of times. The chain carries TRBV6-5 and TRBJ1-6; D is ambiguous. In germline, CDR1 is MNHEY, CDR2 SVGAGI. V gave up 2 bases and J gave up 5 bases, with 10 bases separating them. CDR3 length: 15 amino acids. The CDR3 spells CASSYGRRNNSPLHF. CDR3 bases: TGTGCCAGCAGTTACGGCAGGCGCAATAATTCACCCCTCCACTTT.

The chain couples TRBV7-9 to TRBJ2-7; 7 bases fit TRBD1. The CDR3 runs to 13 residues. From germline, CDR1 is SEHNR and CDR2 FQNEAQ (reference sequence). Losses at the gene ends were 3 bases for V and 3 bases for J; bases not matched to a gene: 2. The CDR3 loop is CASSLGDSYEQYF. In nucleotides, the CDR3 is TGTGCCAGCAGCTTGGGGGACAGCTACGAGCAGTACTTC.

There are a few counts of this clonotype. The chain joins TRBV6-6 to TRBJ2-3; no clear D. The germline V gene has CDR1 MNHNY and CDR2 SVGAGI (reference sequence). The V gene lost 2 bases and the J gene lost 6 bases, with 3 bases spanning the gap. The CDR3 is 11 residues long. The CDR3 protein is CASSYKDTQYF. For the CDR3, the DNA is TGTGCCAGCAGTTACAAGGATACGCAGTATTTT.

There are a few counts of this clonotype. The CDR3 reads CASSLGVADTQYF. The CDR3, as DNA: TGTGCCAGCAGTTTGGGGGTAGCAGATACGCAGTATTTT. The chain carries TRBV12-3 or TRBV12-4 and TRBJ2-3; D possibly uses TRBD1 or TRBD2 (5 bases each). V was cut by 3 bases and J by 4 bases, with 8 bases left in between. The length of the CDR3 is 13 residues.